Following are 22 T cell receptor beta chains from one sample sequenced in a study of long-term antiretroviral therapy in people with HIV. The immunoSEQ assay was v3.0, run at survey level. Profiled with immunoSEQ multiplex PCR; TCRdb holds only in-frame clones, not every one. Here the sample spans about 25,000 clones, around 82% being singletons. The sample consisted of unsorted PBMCs, taken 0.5 years after starting antiretroviral therapy. The receptors were sampled from a woman in her 40s with HIV.

V usage is TRBV4-3 and J usage is TRBJ2-7, with TRBD1 as a possible D gene (5 bases). This CDR3 spans 15 amino acids. CDR1 LGHNA and CDR2 YSLEER come from the germline V gene. V was clipped by 3 bases and J by 5 bases, with 17 bases between them. The CDR3 DNA reads as TGCGCCAGCAGCCAGTCCACCACAGGTCTGGACGAGCAGTACTTC. Its protein is CASSQSTTGLDEQYF.

V and J are TRBV4-3 and TRBJ2-7; a weak D match, TRBD1 (5 bases). Germline lookup yields CDR1 LGHNA and CDR2 YSLEER. CDR3 length: 15 residues. V shed 1 base and J shed 6 bases, with 16 bases lying between them. The CDR3 region is CASSQGGQNAAEQYF. DNA of the CDR3: TGCGCCAGCAGCCAAGGGGGCCAGAACGCTGCCGAGCAGTACTTC.

The chain carries TRBV7-9 and TRBJ2-7; D not resolved. This CDR3 has 12 residues. Germline V gives CDR1 SEHNR, CDR2 FQNEAQ (reference sequence). V was trimmed by 7 bases and J by 5 bases, leaving 12 bases between them. The CDR3 here is CASTRVQDEQYF. In nucleotides, the CDR3 is TGTGCCAGCACCCGGGTTCAGGACGAGCAGTACTTC.

The genes are TRBV19 and TRBJ2-7; TRBD1 matches at 8 bases. V lost 7 bases to trimming and J lost 7 bases; unmatched junction nucleotides: 12. Germline V gene data show CDR1 as LNHDA and CDR2 as SQIVND (reference sequence). The CDR3 length is 14 residues. For the CDR3, the DNA is TGTGCCAGTACCCCCGACAGGGGAGGCGCGGAGCAGTACTTC. As protein: CASTPDRGGAEQYF.

The rearrangement joins TRBV5-1 to TRBJ2-2, with 7 bases that match TRBD1. The CDR3 is made up of 16 amino acids. V was pared by 1 base and J by 6 bases, with 9 bases of the junction left unmatched. Per the germline V gene, CDR1 is SGHRS and CDR2 is YFSETQ. For the CDR3, the DNA is TGCGCCAGCAGCTTGCAAGGGGGCCCCTCGGCCGGGGAGCTGTTTTTT. It specifies CASSLQGGPSAGELFF.

V is TRBV27 and J is TRBJ1-5; the D gene is possibly TRBD1 (5 bases). Germline loops: CDR1 MNHEY, CDR2 SMNVEV (reference sequence). This CDR3 is built from 14 residues. Trimming cost V 3 bases and J 11 bases, with 17 bases left between them. The CDR3 DNA sequence: TGTGCCAGCAGTTTTTCGAGCCGGGGCGAGGCCCAGCATTTT. Protein: CASSFSSRGEAQHF.

J is TRBJ1-2 and V is TRBV11-2, with TRBD1 matching 8 bases. The V segment lost 5 bases and the J segment 11 bases; nucleotides outside the gene matches: 4. Germline V gene lookup returns CDR1 SGHAT and CDR2 FQNNGV. This CDR3 is 11 amino acids long. CDR3 nucleotide sequence: TGTGCCAGCAGCAACGGACAGGGTTACACCTTC. Protein sequence: CASSNGQGYTF.

This clone was counted only a few times. The genes are TRBV21-1 and TRBJ2-7; the D call of TRBD1 is as the table states it, not checked on the DNA. TRBV21-1 is a recognized pseudogene. CDR3 length: 13 residues. CDR3 residues: CASSVRGNYEQYF. The CDR3 DNA is TGTGCCAGCAGCGTGAGGGGGAACTACGAGCAGTACTTC.

The J gene is TRBJ2-2, the V gene TRBV4-1, with D hard to call. The CDR3 totals 13 residues. The V and J ends lost 1 base and 6 bases respectively, with 6 bases between them. The germline CDR1 and CDR2 sequences are MGHRA and YSYEKL. The chain's CDR3 is CASSQAVPGELFF. CDR3 sequence (DNA): TGCGCCAGCAGCCAAGCGGTTCCCGGGGAGCTGTTTTTT.

This clone was counted only a few times. V usage is TRBV16 and J usage is TRBJ1-1, with a tentative D call TRBD1 (5 bases). Germline-derived CDR1 and CDR2 are KGHSY and FQNENV. Trimming took off 0 bases at V and 5 bases at J, with 19 bases between the two ends. This CDR3 contains 17 residues. CDR3 coding DNA: TGTGCCAGCAGCCAATCATCAGGCGGCAGGGCTTTTACTGAAGCTTTCTTT. It specifies CASSQSSGGRAFTEAFF.

This sequence joins TRBV27 and TRBJ1-3; D is uncertain. The CDR3 extends over 13 amino acids. The V end lost 3 bases, the J end lost 3 bases, and 6 bases lay between the germline ends. The germline gives CDR1 MNHEY, CDR2 SMNVEV (reference sequence). CDR3 coding DNA: TGTGCCAGCAGTTTCCAGCTTGGAAACACCATATATTTT. Its translation is CASSFQLGNTIYF.

The genes are TRBV5-1 and TRBJ2-2; 15 bases align to TRBD2. Germline CDR1 reads SGHRS; CDR2 reads YFSETQ. Losses at the gene ends were 1 base for V and 3 bases for J; bases not matched to a gene: 4. CDR3 size: 18 residues. CDR3 protein: CASSLRTSGGAYTGELFF. CDR3 nucleotides: TGCGCCAGCAGCTTGCGGACTAGCGGGGGGGCTTACACCGGGGAGCTGTTTTTT. Based on the CDR3 plus reference TRBV5-1 and TRBJ2-2, the full variable domain is KAGVTQTPRYLIKTRGQQVTLSCSPISGHRSVSWYQQTPGQGLQFLFEYFSETQRNKGNFPGRFSGRQFSNSRSEMNVSTLELGDSALYLCASSLRTSGGAYTGELFFGEGSRLTVL.

This chain links TRBV11-2 with TRBJ2-3; 7 bases match TRBD2. J lost 3 bases, V lost 5 bases, and 11 bases had no gene match. The CDR3 has 16 amino acids. Germline CDR1 SGHAT, CDR2 FQNNGV. CDR3 DNA: TGTGCCAGCAGCCCGCGCCGAGCGGGGTCAACAGATACGCAGTATTTT. Amino acid sequence: CASSPRRAGSTDTQYF.

The V call is TRBV30, the J call TRBJ1-4; D unresolved. V was shortened by 3 bases and J by 7 bases, with 15 bases between the two germline ends. Germline loops: CDR1 GTSNPN, CDR2 SVGIG (reference sequence). The CDR3 extends over 14 amino acids. This CDR3 is CAWRGKGGGEKLFF. The CDR3 nucleotides read TGTGCCTGGAGGGGAAAAGGTGGCGGTGAAAAACTGTTTTTT.

The V gene is TRBV7-9, the J gene TRBJ1-3; possible D gene TRBD1, 5 bases. CDR1 and CDR2 from the germline V gene are SEHNR and FQNEAQ (reference sequence). The CDR3 contains 17 residues. V lost 1 base, J lost 0 bases, and 13 bases lay in between. Here the CDR3 reads CASSLGAGGASGNTIYF. The CDR3 nucleotides read TGTGCCAGCAGCTTAGGGGCAGGAGGGGCCTCTGGAAACACCATATATTTT.

The J gene is TRBJ1-4, the V gene TRBV19; D possibly corresponds to TRBD1 (6 bases). CDR1 LNHDA and CDR2 SQIVND come from the germline V gene (reference sequence). The V end lost 11 bases, the J end lost 7 bases, and 20 bases lay between the germline ends. There are 14 residues in the CDR3. For the CDR3, the DNA is TGTGCCGGCAGAGGGGGGGCCTTTGGTGAAAAACTGTTTTTT. Translation: CAGRGGAFGEKLFF.

CDR3 residues: CASSQELGGRLTQYF. The CDR3 bases are TGCGCCAGCAGCCAAGAACTCGGGGGGCGACTTACGCAGTATTTT. The chain uses TRBV4-3 and TRBJ2-3, with a tentative D call TRBD2 (7 bases). This CDR3 has 15 residues. CDR1 and CDR2 (germline): LGHNA, YSLEER. The V gene lost 0 bases and the J gene lost 8 bases, with 15 bases spanning the gap.

V gene TRBV2 combines with J gene TRBJ1-1; D unresolved. The CDR3 loop spans 10 amino acids. Germline V gene sequence: CDR1 SNHLY, CDR2 FYNNEI. CDR3 protein: CADGGTEAFF. Written as DNA, the CDR3 is TGTGCGGATGGTGGCACTGAAGCTTTCTTT. The full variable domain, in which reference TRBV2 and TRBJ1-1 provide the parts outside the CDR3, is EPEVTQTPSHQVTQMGQEVILRCVPISNHLYFYWYRQILGQKVEFLVSFYNNEISEKSEIFDDQFSVERPDGSNFTLKIRSTKLEDSAMYFCADGGTEAFFGQGTRLTVV.

The chain has TRBV7-9 and TRBJ2-7; TRBD1 might be the D (5 bases). The CDR3 loop spans 13 amino acids. Trimming removed 4 bases from V and 2 bases from J, with 9 bases in between. Looked up from germline, CDR1 is SEHNR and CDR2 is FQNEAQ (reference sequence). DNA for the CDR3: TGTGCCAGCAGCTCCACAGGAGCCTACGAGCAGTACTTC. This codes for CASSSTGAYEQYF.

The CDR3 nucleotides read TGCGCCAGCAGTGAGGGCAGGCAAGAGACCCAGTACTTC. Translating gives CASSEGRQETQYF. This sequence joins TRBV5-1 and TRBJ2-5, with TRBD2 as a possible D gene (5 bases). CDR1 is SGHRS and CDR2 is YFSETQ in the germline V gene. The CDR3 runs 13 residues. V was shortened by 5 bases and J by 2 bases, with 10 bases between the two germline ends.

V is TRBV5-4 and J is TRBJ2-1; TRBD1 or TRBD2 may be the D gene (5 bases each). The germline CDR1 and CDR2 sequences are SGHNT and YYREEE (reference sequence). The CDR3 runs 14 residues. Trimming pared 4 bases from V and 6 bases from J, leaving 14 bases between. The CDR3, as DNA: TGTGCCAGCAGCCGGGGCAAGGGGTTCAATGAGCAGTTCTTC. It codes for CASSRGKGFNEQFF.

The rearrangement joins TRBV7-2 to TRBJ1-5; D unresolved. Trimming stripped 3 bases from V and 2 bases from J, with 11 bases between. Germline lookup yields CDR1 SGHTA and CDR2 FQGNSA. The CDR3 covers 15 residues. CDR3 DNA: TGTGCCAGCAGCTTTCGAGGCAGTGGCAATCAGCCCCAGCATTTT. Translated, it gives CASSFRGSGNQPQHF. The complete variable domain, with remaining parts taken from reference TRBV7-2 and TRBJ1-5, reads GAGVSQSPSNKVTEKGKDVELRCDPISGHTALYWYRQSLGQGLEFLIYFQGNSAPDKSGLPSDRFSAERTGGSVSTLTIQRTQQEDSAVYLCASSFRGSGNQPQHFGDGTRLSIL.